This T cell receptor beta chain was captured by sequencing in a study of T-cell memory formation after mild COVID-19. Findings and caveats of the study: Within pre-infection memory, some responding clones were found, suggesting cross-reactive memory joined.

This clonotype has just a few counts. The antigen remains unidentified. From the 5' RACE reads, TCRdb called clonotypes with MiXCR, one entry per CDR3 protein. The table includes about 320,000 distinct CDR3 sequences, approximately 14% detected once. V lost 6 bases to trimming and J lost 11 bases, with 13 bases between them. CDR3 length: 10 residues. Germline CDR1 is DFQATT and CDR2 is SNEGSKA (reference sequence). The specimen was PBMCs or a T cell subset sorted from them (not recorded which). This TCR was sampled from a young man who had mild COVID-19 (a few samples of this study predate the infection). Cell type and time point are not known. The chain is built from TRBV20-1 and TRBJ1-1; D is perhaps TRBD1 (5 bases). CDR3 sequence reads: CSAERRGAFF. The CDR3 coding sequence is TGCAGTGCGGAACGAAGGGGTGCTTTCTTT.